This TCR beta chain was identified in a study of blood T cell repertoires in COVID-19. Study details: Samples of COVID-19 (acute and convalescent) were obtained from the United States, Italy and Spain. The cDNA or gDNA used as material had been derived from T cells, B-cell-depleted T cells, or PBMCs.

Followed longitudinally, the Seattle patients had been enrolled during active infection. In the original workflow: Researchers report that nucleated cell counts were estimated from reference gene primer amplification. Here immunoSEQ multiplex PCR was the method, and the copy in TCRdb shows in-frame clones only, minus some. V, J and clone size derive from that table, while D and trimming were established from the DNA sequence. This table has 150,000 to 250,000 clones, around 94% appearing once. CDR3 length equals 16 residues. Germline V gives CDR1 SGHRS, CDR2 YFSETQ. The V gene lost 4 bases and the J gene lost 4 bases, with 20 bases spanning the gap.

The sequence was collected from a man aged 25 to 40 with COVID-19, enrolled during active disease. The sequenced sample consisted of peripheral blood. The V call is TRBV5-1, the J call TRBJ1-1; D unclear. CDR3 protein: CASSLLQGPAGTEAFF. In DNA, the CDR3 is TGCGCCAGCAGCCTCCTACAAGGGCCAGCGGGCACTGAAGCTTTCTTT.